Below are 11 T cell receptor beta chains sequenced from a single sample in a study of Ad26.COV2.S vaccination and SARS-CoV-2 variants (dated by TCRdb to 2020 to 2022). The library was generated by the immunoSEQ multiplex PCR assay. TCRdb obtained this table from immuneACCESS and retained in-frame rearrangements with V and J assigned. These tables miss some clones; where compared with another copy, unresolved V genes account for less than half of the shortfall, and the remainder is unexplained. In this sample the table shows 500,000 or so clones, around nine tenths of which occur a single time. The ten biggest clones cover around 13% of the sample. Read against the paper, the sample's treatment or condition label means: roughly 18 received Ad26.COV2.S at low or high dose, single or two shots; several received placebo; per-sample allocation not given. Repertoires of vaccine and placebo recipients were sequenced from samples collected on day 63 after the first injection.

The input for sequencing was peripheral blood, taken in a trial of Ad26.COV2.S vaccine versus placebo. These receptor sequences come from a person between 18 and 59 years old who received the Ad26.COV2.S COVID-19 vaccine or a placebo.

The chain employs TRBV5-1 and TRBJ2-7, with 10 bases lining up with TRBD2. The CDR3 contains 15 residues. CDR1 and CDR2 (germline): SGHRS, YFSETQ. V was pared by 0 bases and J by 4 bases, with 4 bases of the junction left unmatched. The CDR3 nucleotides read TGCGCCAGCAGCTTGGCTAGCGGGAGCTTATACGAGCAGTACTTC. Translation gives CASSLASGSLYEQYF.

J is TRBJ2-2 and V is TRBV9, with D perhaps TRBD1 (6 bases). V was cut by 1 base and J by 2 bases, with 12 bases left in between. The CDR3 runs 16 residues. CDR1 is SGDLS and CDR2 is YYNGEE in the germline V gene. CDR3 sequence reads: CASSVSTGINTGELFF. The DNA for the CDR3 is TGTGCCAGCAGCGTATCGACAGGAATTAACACCGGGGAGCTGTTTTTT. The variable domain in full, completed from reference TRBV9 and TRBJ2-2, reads DSGVTQTPKHLITATGQRVTLRCSPRSGDLSVYWYQQSLDQGLQFLIQYYNGEERAKGNILERFSAQQFPDLHSELNLSSLELGDSALYFCASSVSTGINTGELFFGEGSRLTVL.

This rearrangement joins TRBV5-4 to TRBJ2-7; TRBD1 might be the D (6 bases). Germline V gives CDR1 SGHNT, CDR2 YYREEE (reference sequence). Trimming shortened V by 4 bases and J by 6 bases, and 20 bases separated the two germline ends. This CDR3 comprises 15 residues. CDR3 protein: CASSPTPDSLGEQYF. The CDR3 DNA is TGTGCCAGCAGCCCCACCCCGGACAGTCTGGGCGAGCAGTACTTC.

This CDR3 is CASSGVAYEQYF. In DNA, the CDR3 is TGTGCCAGCTCAGGAGTAGCCTACGAGCAGTACTTC. V usage is TRBV18 and J usage is TRBJ2-7; D unclear. CDR1 is KGHSH and CDR2 is LQKENI in the germline V gene. V lost 5 bases and J lost 2, with 7 bases in between. The CDR3 contains 12 residues.

CDR3 nucleotides: TGCGCCAGCAGCGCGCACACAGGGATTGAGGCTGAAGCTTTCTTT. This encodes CASSAHTGIEAEAFF. This chain joins TRBV5-1 and TRBJ1-1; a possible D gene is TRBD1 (6 bases). Germline values: CDR1 SGHRS, CDR2 YFSETQ. The CDR3 covers 15 residues. Trimming took off 4 bases at V and 6 bases at J, with 19 bases between the two ends.

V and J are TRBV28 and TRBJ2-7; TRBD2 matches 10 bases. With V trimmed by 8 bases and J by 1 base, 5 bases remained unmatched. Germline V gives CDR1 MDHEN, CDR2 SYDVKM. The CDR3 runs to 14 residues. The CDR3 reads CASHPGLASYEQYF. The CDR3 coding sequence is TGTGCCAGCCATCCGGGACTAGCGTCCTACGAGCAGTACTTC.

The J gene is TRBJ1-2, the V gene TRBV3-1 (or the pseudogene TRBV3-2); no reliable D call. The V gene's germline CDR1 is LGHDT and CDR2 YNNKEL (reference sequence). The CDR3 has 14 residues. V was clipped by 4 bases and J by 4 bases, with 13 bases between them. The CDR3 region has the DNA TGTGCCAGCAGCCCACCAACAGCGAGCTATGGCTACACCTTC. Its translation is CASSPPTASYGYTF.

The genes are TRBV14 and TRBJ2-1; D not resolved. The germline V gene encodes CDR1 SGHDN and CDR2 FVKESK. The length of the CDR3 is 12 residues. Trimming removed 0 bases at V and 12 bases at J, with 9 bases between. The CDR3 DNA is TGTGCCAGCAGCCAAGACCTTTTGGGGCAGTTCTTC. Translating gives CASSQDLLGQFF.

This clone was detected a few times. CDR3 bases: TGTGCCAGCAGTGATGAGGGCTCACCATGGAGCTACACCTTC. Encoded protein: CASSDEGSPWSYTF. The rearrangement uses TRBV6-1 and TRBJ1-2, with no clear D. Trimming removed 3 bases from V and 9 bases from J, with 17 bases in between. Germline V gene sequence: CDR1 MNHNS, CDR2 SASEGT. The CDR3 length is 14 residues.

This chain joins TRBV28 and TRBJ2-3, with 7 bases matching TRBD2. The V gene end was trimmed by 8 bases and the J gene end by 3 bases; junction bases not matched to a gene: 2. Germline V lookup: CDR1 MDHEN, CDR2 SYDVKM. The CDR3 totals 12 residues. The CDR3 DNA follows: TGTGCCAGCCGGGAGGTGACAGATACGCAGTATTTT. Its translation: CASREVTDTQYF.

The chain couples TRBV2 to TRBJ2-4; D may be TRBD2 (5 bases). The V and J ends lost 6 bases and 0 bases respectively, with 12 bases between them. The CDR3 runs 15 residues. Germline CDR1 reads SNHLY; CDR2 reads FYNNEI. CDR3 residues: CASSFSALAKNIQYF. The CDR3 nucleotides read TGTGCCAGCAGCTTTAGCGCCCTAGCCAAAAACATTCAGTACTTC.